The 6 T cell receptor beta chains below were found in one sample sequenced in a study of tumor-infiltrating lymphocytes in primary liver carcinoma (dated 2017 in TCRdb). Blood RNA was extracted from unsorted whole blood using TRIzol reagent, and germline DNA was obtained with the DNeasy Blood & Tissue kit. Sequencing was performed on an Illumina HiSeq 2500. A constant-region primer and ProtoScript II reverse transcriptase were used to reverse-transcribe TCRbeta-specific cDNA from roughly 0.5 ug total RNA. The TCRbeta libraries were prepared through three rounds of nested multiplex PCR following a slightly modified ARM-PCR procedure. The first two PCR rounds used multiplex TRBV1-TRBV30 forward primers with a Cbeta reverse primer, each for around 10 cycles. TCRdb reprocessing: public reads trimmed at Q25 with fastp, clones called with MiXCR, in-frame beta chains kept. Merged by CDR3 protein, the rows form single entries marked with the most common genes and DNA. The sample table lists almost 200,000 distinct CDR3 sequences, roughly two thirds of them with a count of one. The biggest ten clones account for roughly 7% of the sample.

The specimen was peripheral blood. These receptors all stem from a woman in her sixties with primary liver carcinoma and hepatitis B virus infection.

This clonotype was detected ten times or more. The V call is TRBV5-4, the J call TRBJ2-1; TRBD2 might be the D (5 bases). Trimming removed 6 bases from V and 1 base from J, with 8 bases in between. The CDR3 extends over 13 amino acids. Germline V gives CDR1 SGHNT, CDR2 YYREEE (reference sequence). The CDR3 coding sequence is TGTGCCAGCACCGGGGAGTCCTACAATGAGCAGTTCTTC. This codes for CASTGESYNEQFF.

CDR3 protein: CASSLGGELDTQYF. The CDR3 nucleotides read TGTGCCAGCAGCTTGGGAGGGGAGTTAGATACGCAGTATTTT. The chain has TRBV5-4 and TRBJ2-3; TRBD1 or TRBD2 may be the D gene (5 bases each). Trimming stripped 0 bases from V and 5 bases from J, with 10 bases between. Germline CDR1 reads SGHNT; CDR2 reads YYREEE (reference sequence). The CDR3 spans 14 residues.

This clonotype was seen a handful of times. The chain combines TRBV5-1 with TRBJ2-7; 9 positions agree with TRBD2. Losses at the gene ends were 1 base for V and 3 bases for J; bases not matched to a gene: 5. CDR1 is SGHRS and CDR2 is YFSETQ in the germline V gene. CDR3 size: 15 residues. CDR3 sequence reads: CASSLSLAGNYEQYF. The CDR3 DNA sequence: TGCGCCAGCAGCTTGTCCCTAGCGGGAAACTACGAGCAGTACTTC.

In regard to this clonotype: Germline is not matched at one junction end, which may reflect a read error. The CDR3 coding sequence is TGTGCCAGCAGGATAAGACTAGGGTCCTCCTACGAGCAGTACTTT. Translated, it gives CASRIRLGSSYEQYF. This rearrangement joins TRBV28 to TRBJ2-7; D possibly corresponds to TRBD2 (6 bases). The germline V gene encodes CDR1 MDHEN and CDR2 SYDVKM. The CDR3 loop spans 15 amino acids.

This clonotype was detected many times. V usage is TRBV6-6 and J usage is TRBJ1-5; TRBD1 is a possible D gene (5 bases). CDR1 MNHNY and CDR2 SVGAGI come from the germline V gene (reference sequence). The CDR3 totals 14 residues. The V and J ends lost 5 bases and 2 bases respectively, with 10 bases between them. Here the CDR3 DNA reads TGTGCCAGCAGTGTGGCGGGGGGCAATCAGCCCCAGCATTTT. Translated: CASSVAGGNQPQHF.

A note on this clonotype: This CDR3 fails to terminate in the conserved phenylalanine or tryptophan, so it likely reflects a read error. J is TRBJ2-1 and V is TRBV6-2 or TRBV6-3; D is undetermined. The length of the CDR3 is 14 residues. CDR1 and CDR2 (germline): MNHEY, SVGEGT. V was clipped by 6 bases and J by 3 bases, with 12 bases between them. CDR3 loop: CASSLQGFYNEQFI. Written as DNA, the CDR3 is TGTGCCAGCAGCTTGCAAGGGTTCTACAATGAGCAGTTCATC.